The TCR beta chain under discussion was sequenced for a study of T-cell reconstitution after alpha-beta-depleted transplantation in children. Study-wide findings and caveats: Reportedly, alpha-beta T cells present about two months post-transplant originated from several hundred expanded clones of graft origin. A year post-transplant, T-cell counts and diversity derived mostly from newly produced T cells. Surviving recipient T cells and thymic progenitors underlay high day-60 TCRbeta diversity in some patients.

This clonotype appeared many times. Its antigen is unidentified. The library targeted TCRbeta and was prepared with unique molecular identifiers. Each CDR3 protein gets one entry after TCRdb re-called the PCR reads with MiXCR. There are hundreds of thousands of distinct CDR3 sequences in the sample; around 13% occur only once, and 0.79% lies in the top ten. The source was PBMCs, collected before TCRalphabeta/CD19-depleted stem cell transplant. This TCR was recovered from a girl aged 2-15 years with congenital amegakaryocytic thrombocytopenia, due to receive a stem cell transplant.

The DNA of the CDR3 is TGCAGTGCTACGAGGGAGGGAGATACGCAGTATTTT. Translated, it gives CSATREGDTQYF. The chain recombines TRBV20-1 with TRBJ2-3; 7 bases agree with TRBD2. Germline CDR1 DFQATT, CDR2 SNEGSKA (reference sequence). V lost 4 bases and J lost 5; bases outside the gene matches: 3. The CDR3 sequence is 12 residues long.